This record looks at one T cell receptor (beta chain) sequence and its context. Its antigen is unknown. A much larger clone sits a single nucleotide away, making a read error possible. No conserved phenylalanine or tryptophan ends this CDR3, so it is likely a read error. This entry is derived from a study of tumor-infiltrating lymphocytes in primary liver carcinoma. Study-wide points: The top-250-clone fraction was significantly higher in tumors than in blood (p = 0.039).

Germline-derived CDR1 and CDR2 are MDHEN and SYDVKM. The CDR3 consists of 15 residues. V lost 7 bases and J lost 7, with 22 bases in between. Synthesis of TCR beta cDNA was carried out from around 540 ng total RNA with a constant-region primer. The TCR beta library was amplified through three nested multiplex PCR rounds in a modified ARM-PCR procedure. Researchers ran the first two PCR rounds for around 10 cycles each with TRBV1-TRBV30 forward primers and a C-beta reverse primer. A single record per CDR3 protein comes from TCRdb applying MiXCR to the multiplex PCR reads. The sample records approximately 92,000 distinct CDR3 sequences, approximately 71% being singletons. From roughly 18-30 mg of unsorted bulk tissue, DNA and RNA were co-extracted together. Chronic HBV infection affected patients, none of whom had received treatment. Collection of samples drew on five separate regions of each tumor.

The V gene is TRBV28, the J gene TRBJ2-5; D is perhaps TRBD2 (5 bases). This receptor was identified in a woman aged 55-70 years with primary liver carcinoma and hepatitis B virus infection. The sequencing input was liver tumor tissue from sampling region 5. Subset of the sample: tumor region T5, tumor centre. The CDR3 DNA is TGTGCCAGCACCCCAAACCCGGGCTTAGAGGGGACCCAGTACTCC. Its protein product is CASTPNPGLEGTQYS.